These 20 T cell receptor beta chains were all obtained from the same sample, sequenced in a study of T cell repertoires in cytomegalovirus infection (dated by TCRdb to between 2017 and 2020). The sample's treatment or condition, from its label and the paper: in vitro stimulation with specific CMV peptide epitopes to enrich CMV-specific T cells. Their cognate antigens are unknown. The sequencer listed for this sample is Illumina HiSeq 1500. TCRdb redid the processing of the public reads, applying fastp at Q25 and MiXCR, and retained in-frame beta chains. Rows with a matching CDR3 protein are joined into one entry that keeps the most common DNA and genes. Counted in this sample were roughly 220,000 distinct CDR3 sequences; around two fifths of them appeared once. Jointly, the top ten make up roughly three fifths of the sample. The sample in question was CD8+ T cells from cultured PBMCs, obtained from culture after CMV antigen stimulation. The receptors were sampled from a human donor in good health (CMV status not recorded). Some clones in this sample may be carry-over from other donors' samples.

This clonotype has a single count. The conserved phenylalanine or tryptophan is not found at the CDR3 terminus, so this likely reflects a read error. This sequence joins TRBV11-2 and TRBJ2-5; weak D call: TRBD2 (6 bases). Trimming took off 5 bases at V and 4 bases at J, with 17 bases between the two ends. The length of the CDR3 is 15 residues. Germline loops: CDR1 SGHAT, CDR2 FQNNGV. The CDR3: CASSPRAGSIETQYL. DNA of the CDR3: TGTGCCAGCAGCCCCCGCGCGGGAAGCATAGAGACCCAGTACTTA.

This clonotype was picked up a small number of times. This chain links TRBV19 with TRBJ1-5, with a tentative D call TRBD1 (5 bases). V lost 0 bases and J lost 4, with 16 bases in between. In germline, CDR1 is LNHDA, CDR2 SQIVND (reference sequence). The CDR3 has 17 residues. The CDR3: CASSIDLLGLRNQPQHF. DNA for the CDR3: TGTGCCAGTAGTATAGATCTCTTGGGGCTGCGAAATCAGCCCCAGCATTTT.

This clonotype was observed a handful of times. The CDR3 reads CASSPGSTYEQYF. Written as DNA, the CDR3 is TGTGCCAGTAGTCCCGGGAGTACCTACGAGCAGTACTTC. The chain links TRBV19 to TRBJ2-7, with a tentative D call TRBD2 (6 bases). This CDR3 has 13 amino acids. With 5 bases removed from V and 2 bases from J, the gap between germline ends came to 10 bases. Germline values: CDR1 LNHDA, CDR2 SQIVND (reference sequence).

The chain has TRBV7-9 and TRBJ2-1; 8 bases match TRBD2. Germline V lookup: CDR1 SEHNR, CDR2 FQNEAQ (reference sequence). The V gene end was trimmed by 5 bases and the J gene end by 1 base; junction bases not matched to a gene: 10. The CDR3 has 17 amino acids. Written as DNA, the CDR3 is TGTGCCAGCAGCCCCGGGGGGGAGGTGCGTTCCTACAATGAGCAGTTCTTC. Its translation: CASSPGGEVRSYNEQFF. Combining the CDR3 with reference TRBV7-9 and TRBJ2-1 gives the whole variable domain DTGVSQNPRHKITKRGQNVTFRCDPISEHNRLYWYRQTLGQGPEFLTYFQNEAQLEKSRLLSDRFSAERPKGSFSTLEIQRTEQGDSAMYLCASSPGGEVRSYNEQFFGPGTRLTVL.

This clonotype was observed at least ten times. The chain recombines TRBV7-3 with TRBJ2-1; 8 nucleotides line up with TRBD2. J was trimmed by 3 bases and V by 4 bases; bases with no gene match: 23. CDR3 length: 21 amino acids. Germline CDR1 SGHTA, CDR2 FQGTGA. CDR3 bases: TGTGCCAGCAGCTCCCTCAAAGGAGTCGTTAGCGGGAACCCCCGCTACAATGAGCAGTTCTTC. It is translated as CASSSLKGVVSGNPRYNEQFF.

The V gene is TRBV5-6, the J gene TRBJ1-1; 9 bases map to TRBD1. In germline, CDR1 is SGHDT, CDR2 YYEEEE. V trimming: 5 bases; J trimming: 7 bases; junction bases outside the gene matches: 6. The CDR3 loop spans 13 amino acids. The CDR3 DNA is TGTGCCAGCAGGGAACAGGGGGCACGTGAAGCTTTCTTT. It yields the protein CASREQGAREAFF.

J is TRBJ1-1 and V is TRBV12-3 or TRBV12-4, with D maybe TRBD1 (5 bases). CDR3 size: 13 residues. V gave up 3 bases and J gave up 5 bases, with 10 bases separating them. CDR3 protein: CASSLGVTTEAFF. As DNA, the CDR3 is TGTGCCAGCAGTTTGGGGGTAACGACTGAAGCTTTCTTT.

The rearrangement uses TRBV6-2 or TRBV6-3 and TRBJ2-7; TRBD2 aligns across 7 bases. The J segment lost 7 bases and the V segment lost 7 bases, leaving 7 bases of the junction unmatched. Looked up from germline, CDR1 is MNHEY and CDR2 is SVGEGT. This CDR3 region has 12 residues. The CDR3: CASTSKRGEQYF. In DNA form, the CDR3 reads TGTGCCAGCACCTCCAAGCGGGGAGAGCAGTACTTC.

This chain uses TRBV2 with TRBJ2-5; D uncertain. Germline loops: CDR1 SNHLY, CDR2 FYNNEI. The germline V and J ends were trimmed by 2 bases and 2 bases, with 3 bases remaining between them. The CDR3 sequence is 12 residues long. The CDR3 spells CASSESQETQYF. CDR3 sequence (DNA): TGTGCCAGCAGTGAATCGCAAGAGACCCAGTACTTC.

V is TRBV12-3 or TRBV12-4 and J is TRBJ1-1; no reliable D call. The CDR3 has 11 residues. The ends were cut back, 10 bases at V and 1 base at J, with 7 bases in the middle. The DNA for the CDR3 is TGTGCCACCGAACAGAACACTGAAGCTTTCTTT. This encodes CATEQNTEAFF.

This clonotype was picked up many times. The chain uses TRBV7-6 and TRBJ1-1; TRBD1 matches 10 bases. CDR1 is SGHVS, CDR2 FNYEAQ, per germline. The CDR3 contains 17 residues. V trimming: 4 bases; J trimming: 1 base; junction bases outside the gene matches: 9. CDR3 DNA sequence: TGTGCCAGCAGCTCATCCCCAGACAGGGGGCCGAACACTGAAGCTTTCTTT. Translated, it gives CASSSSPDRGPNTEAFF.

This clonotype has only one observation. CDR3 protein: CASSQLYRGDEQFF. The CDR3 DNA follows: TGTGCCAGCAGCCAACTCTACCGGGGGGATGAGCAGTTCTTC. This rearrangement joins TRBV14 to TRBJ2-1, with 7 bases aligning to TRBD2. The CDR3 has 14 residues. The V and J ends lost 2 bases and 8 bases, in that order; junction bases with no gene match: 6. CDR1 SGHDN and CDR2 FVKESK come from the germline V gene.

The V gene is TRBV11-3, the J gene TRBJ2-7, with 8 positions matching TRBD1. The J segment lost 2 bases and the V segment lost 5 bases, leaving 8 bases of the junction unmatched. CDR3 length equals 15 residues. The germline V gene has CDR1 SGHNT and CDR2 YENEEA. CDR3 nucleotide sequence: TGTGCCAGCAGCGAAAAGACAGGGGTCCCCTACGAGCAGTACTTC. Its protein product is CASSEKTGVPYEQYF.

This rearrangement joins TRBV4-2 to TRBJ1-2; weak D call: TRBD1 (5 bases). CDR1 is LGHNA, CDR2 YNFKEQ, per germline. This CDR3 is built from 13 residues. The V and J ends lost 1 base and 8 bases respectively, with 11 bases between them. The CDR3 DNA reads TGTGCCAGCAGCCAAGTCGCGGGGGAGGGCTACACCTTC. As protein: CASSQVAGEGYTF.

The chain has TRBV12-3 or TRBV12-4 and TRBJ1-5; unclear D gene. The CDR3 runs 12 residues. Between the trimmed V and J ends, which lost 6 bases and 11 bases, there was a span of 14 bases. The CDR3 here is CASSPGFPSQHF. DNA for the CDR3: TGTGCCAGCAGCCCCGGGTTCCCGTCCCAGCATTTT.

The chain couples TRBV27 to TRBJ1-1; D may be TRBD1 (5 bases). Germline V lookup: CDR1 MNHEY, CDR2 SMNVEV (reference sequence). This CDR3 spans 14 amino acids. Trimming left V 5 bases short and J 5 bases short, with 15 bases between. CDR3 DNA: TGTGCCAGCAGTCTCTCTACATGGGGGACTGAAGCTTTCTTT. Its protein product is CASSLSTWGTEAFF.

The rearrangement links TRBV7-8 to TRBJ2-7; D call uncertain. CDR3 length equals 14 residues. Germline V gene lookup returns CDR1 SGHVS and CDR2 FQNEAQ. Trimming removed 1 base at V and 2 bases at J, with 9 bases between. CDR3 loop: CASSLGLTPYEQYF. Written as DNA, the CDR3 is TGTGCCAGCAGCTTAGGGCTGACCCCCTACGAGCAGTACTTC.

This chain links TRBV28 with TRBJ1-1; D ambiguous. Germline-derived CDR1 and CDR2 are MDHEN and SYDVKM. This CDR3 contains 11 residues. V lost 6 bases and J 5 bases, leaving 7 bases between the germline ends. CDR3 sequence (DNA): TGTGCCAGCAGAGTTCGGACTGAAGCTTTCTTT. This gives the protein CASRVRTEAFF.

This clonotype was counted ten times or more. The V call is TRBV7-6, the J call TRBJ2-3; D unclear. Per the germline V gene, CDR1 is SGHVS and CDR2 is FNYEAQ. There are 14 residues in the CDR3. The germline V and J ends were trimmed by 1 base and 1 base, with 6 bases remaining between them. The CDR3 DNA sequence: TGTGCCAGCAGCTTAGTTGGAGGCACAGATACGCAGTATTTT. It yields the protein CASSLVGGTDTQYF.

The chain carries TRBV7-4 and TRBJ2-5; D gene ambiguous. Germline CDR1 SGHVT, CDR2 SQSDAQ. V dropped 3 bases and J dropped 5 bases, with 7 bases sitting between them. CDR3 length equals 12 residues. CDR3 region: CASSFVSETQYF. CDR3 coding DNA: TGTGCCAGCAGCTTCGTCTCGGAGACCCAGTACTTC.